Shown below are 26 T cell receptor beta chains from a single sample sequenced in a study of blood T cell repertoires in COVID-19. TCRdb's copy holds only in-frame clones and misses some; the assay was immunoSEQ multiplex PCR. The profile shows roughly 190,000 clones, more than 70% of them singletons. Sequenced material: peripheral blood. These receptors all stem from a woman aged 35 to 49 who had recovered from COVID-19.

CDR3: CASSTEWNEQFF. In nucleotides, the CDR3 is TGCGCCAGCAGCACGGAGTGGAATGAGCAGTTCTTC. V is TRBV5-1 and J is TRBJ2-1; D gene uncertain. The CDR3 length is 12 residues. The germline V gene encodes CDR1 SGHRS and CDR2 YFSETQ. The V end was cut by 4 bases, the J end by 7 bases, with 9 bases between.

J is TRBJ1-2 and V is TRBV19, with D tentatively TRBD1 (5 bases). Germline V gives CDR1 LNHDA, CDR2 SQIVND (reference sequence). The CDR3 covers 14 residues. Trimming cost V 7 bases and J 9 bases, with 21 bases left between them. The DNA of the CDR3 is TGTGCCAGTAACCTGGACGGGGGAGATTATAGCTACACCTTC. Its protein product is CASNLDGGDYSYTF.

The gene calls are TRBV12-3 or TRBV12-4 and TRBJ1-2, with D maybe TRBD1 (5 bases). The CDR3 is made up of 11 amino acids. The germline V and J ends were trimmed by 8 bases and 4 bases, with 8 bases remaining between them. The CDR3 loop is CASVGGYGYTF. In DNA form, the CDR3 reads TGTGCCAGCGTGGGGGGCTATGGCTACACCTTC.

CDR3 amino acids: CASSYSGGTLLYEQYF. The DNA for the CDR3 is TGTGCCAGCAGTTACTCGGGGGGTACTCTCCTCTACGAGCAGTACTTC. The chain couples TRBV6-5 to TRBJ2-7, with a weak D call TRBD2 (6 bases). The CDR3 covers 16 residues. V was clipped by 0 bases and J by 3 bases, with 15 bases between them. CDR1 is MNHEY and CDR2 is SVGAGI in the germline V gene.

V gene TRBV6-5 combines with J gene TRBJ2-1; TRBD2 aligns across 12 bases. The V and J ends lost 6 bases and 9 bases, in that order; junction bases with no gene match: 9. CDR3 length: 15 amino acids. Germline V gene data show CDR1 as MNHEY and CDR2 as SVGAGI. Here the CDR3 reads CASSPGTSGSLEQFF. The CDR3 DNA follows: TGTGCCAGCAGCCCCGGGACTAGCGGGTCCCTTGAGCAGTTCTTC.

A single count supports this clone. The chain carries TRBV5-1 and TRBJ2-5, with D maybe TRBD2 (5 bases). V was trimmed by 1 base and J by 5 bases, leaving 12 bases between them. Germline CDR1 is SGHRS and CDR2 is YFSETQ. This CDR3 is built from 14 residues. The CDR3 coding sequence is TGCGCCAGCAGCTTGCGCCAAGGCGGGGAGACCCAGTACTTC. Translated, it gives CASSLRQGGETQYF.

This rearrangement joins TRBV30 to TRBJ1-4; no firm D call. The CDR3 loop spans 10 amino acids. V lost 4 bases to trimming and J lost 8 bases, with 5 bases between them. From germline, CDR1 is GTSNPN and CDR2 SVGIG (reference sequence). The DNA of the CDR3 is TGTGCCTGGATGCAGGAAAAACTGTTTTTT. It translates to CAWMQEKLFF. The full variable domain, its missing parts supplied by reference TRBV30 and TRBJ1-4, is SQTIHQWPATLVQPVGSPLSLECTVEGTSNPNLYWYRQAAGRGLQLLFYSVGIGQISSEVPQNLSASRPQDRQFILSSKKLLLSDSGFYLCAWMQEKLFFGSGTQLSVL.

V usage is TRBV27 and J usage is TRBJ1-1, with D perhaps TRBD1 (6 bases). Trimming took off 4 bases at V and 1 base at J, with 10 bases between the two ends. Germline V gene data show CDR1 as MNHEY and CDR2 as SMNVEV (reference sequence). The CDR3 runs to 14 residues. CDR3 bases: TGTGCCAGCAGTTCAGCGGGACAGAACACTGAAGCTTTCTTT. This encodes CASSSAGQNTEAFF.

This chain joins TRBV29-1 and TRBJ1-1; D possibly corresponds to TRBD1 (6 bases). Between the trimmed V and J ends, which lost 6 bases and 0 bases, there was a span of 14 bases. The CDR3 is 14 amino acids. CDR1 SQVTM and CDR2 ANQGSEA come from the germline V gene. The DNA for the CDR3 is TGCAGCGTCTCGGGACAATTTATGAACACTGAAGCTTTCTTT. Amino acid sequence: CSVSGQFMNTEAFF.

This rearrangement joins TRBV28 to TRBJ2-3; 7 bases fit TRBD2. J lost 2 bases, V lost 3 bases, and 2 bases had no gene match. The CDR3 is 14 amino acids. Germline-derived CDR1 and CDR2 are MDHEN and SYDVKM. The CDR3 DNA is TGTGCCAGCAGTTTCGGGAGGAACACAGATACGCAGTATTTT. The encoded protein is CASSFGRNTDTQYF.

This chain uses TRBV18 with TRBJ1-3; tentatively, D is TRBD1 (5 bases). The V end lost 3 bases, the J end lost 3 bases, and 12 bases lay between the germline ends. CDR1 and CDR2 (germline): KGHSH, LQKENI. This CDR3 comprises 15 residues. The CDR3 DNA reads TGTGCCAGCTCACCTCCTGGGGGAGGTGGAAACACCATATATTTT. It is translated as CASSPPGGGGNTIYF.

This CDR3 is CASSQGGTEAFF. DNA of the CDR3: TGTGCCAGCAGCCAGGGGGGCACTGAAGCTTTCTTT. V gene TRBV27 combines with J gene TRBJ1-1; 7 bases are shared with TRBD1. The CDR3 is 12 residues long. In germline, CDR1 is MNHEY, CDR2 SMNVEV (reference sequence). The trim removed 6 bases at V and 4 bases at J, leaving 2 bases unmatched.

This chain joins TRBV19 and TRBJ1-4; 10 nucleotides align to TRBD1. V lost 10 bases, J lost 7 bases, and 18 bases stayed unmatched. The CDR3 sequence is 17 residues long. The V gene's germline CDR1 is LNHDA and CDR2 SQIVND (reference sequence). For the CDR3, the DNA is TGTGCCACCCCAAGGATGGGGACAGGGGTTTTGGTTGAAAAACTGTTTTTT. It codes for CATPRMGTGVLVEKLFF.

This clone has a single count. J is TRBJ2-5 and V is TRBV18; the D gene is possibly TRBD1 (6 bases). The germline V and J ends were trimmed by 4 bases and 0 bases, with 12 bases remaining between them. Germline V gives CDR1 KGHSH, CDR2 LQKENI. The CDR3 is made up of 15 amino acids. The CDR3 sequence is CASSLTTGNQETQYF. CDR3 sequence (DNA): TGTGCCAGCTCACTTACTACAGGGAACCAAGAGACCCAGTACTTC.

This chain connects TRBV27 to TRBJ1-5; D is undetermined. V was clipped by 3 bases and J by 1 base, with 7 bases between them. Germline CDR1 MNHEY, CDR2 SMNVEV (reference sequence). The CDR3 spans 14 residues. CDR3 loop: CASSFGGSNQPQHF. The CDR3 nucleotides read TGTGCCAGCAGTTTTGGCGGAAGCAATCAGCCCCAGCATTTT.

This rearrangement joins TRBV11-2 to TRBJ2-5, with TRBD2 matching 8 bases. J gave up 3 bases and V 3 bases, and 6 bases lay outside the gene matches. Germline lookup yields CDR1 SGHAT and CDR2 FQNNGV. This CDR3 spans 15 amino acids. DNA of the CDR3: TGTGCCAGCAGCTTTCGGGCGGGGGGTAAAGAGACCCAGTACTTC. Translating it yields CASSFRAGGKETQYF. The full variable domain, its missing parts supplied by reference TRBV11-2 and TRBJ2-5, is EAGVAQSPRYKIIEKRQSVAFWCNPISGHATLYWYQQILGQGPKLLIQFQNNGVVDDSQLPKDRFSAERLKGVDSTLKIQPAKLEDSAVYLCASSFRAGGKETQYFGPGTRLLVL.

The chain links TRBV27 to TRBJ2-6; D might be TRBD1 (6 bases). The V gene lost 5 bases and the J gene lost 4 bases, with 12 bases spanning the gap. The germline V gene has CDR1 MNHEY and CDR2 SMNVEV (reference sequence). CDR3 length: 15 amino acids. The CDR3 protein is CASSAVGAGANVLTF. The DNA of the CDR3 is TGTGCCAGCAGTGCTGTGGGGGCGGGGGCCAACGTCCTGACTTTC.

The V gene is TRBV2, the J gene TRBJ2-1, with 7 bases aligning to TRBD1. The germline CDR1 and CDR2 sequences are SNHLY and FYNNEI. This CDR3 region has 14 residues. V shed 6 bases and J 9 bases; nucleotides not matched to a gene: 11. CDR3 DNA sequence: TGTGCCAGCAGAAGGGACAGTCCAGGGGTTGAGCAGTTCTTC. Protein: CASRRDSPGVEQFF.

The chain recombines TRBV6-5 with TRBJ2-3; no clear D. V gave up 8 bases and J gave up 5 bases, with 8 bases separating them. This CDR3 region has 11 residues. Germline-derived CDR1 and CDR2 are MNHEY and SVGAGI. CDR3 amino acids: CASLLRDTQYF. DNA of the CDR3: TGTGCCAGCTTATTGCGAGATACGCAGTATTTT.

The chain couples TRBV6-5 to TRBJ1-6, with D perhaps matching TRBD1 (6 bases). Per germline, CDR1 MNHEY and CDR2 SVGAGI. The CDR3 has 13 amino acids. Trimming took off 9 bases at V and 10 bases at J, with 16 bases between the two ends. The CDR3 protein is CASTVGGSSPLHF. CDR3 bases: TGTGCCAGTACTGTAGGGGGAAGCTCACCCCTCCACTTT.

DNA of the CDR3: TGTGCCAGCCACACAGGGGAGAACACCGGGGAGCTGTTTTTT. Its translation is CASHTGENTGELFF. The V call is TRBV6-6, the J call TRBJ2-2; 7 nucleotides match TRBD1. The CDR3 length is 14 residues. V lost 8 bases, J lost 1 base, and 4 bases stayed unmatched. Looked up from germline, CDR1 is MNHNY and CDR2 is SVGAGI (reference sequence).

The V and J genes are TRBV24-1 and TRBJ1-4; D gene ambiguous. V was trimmed by 4 bases and J by 6 bases, leaving 14 bases between them. The CDR3 consists of 15 residues. Germline lookup yields CDR1 KGHDR and CDR2 SFDVKD. The CDR3 sequence: CATSDSRLTDEKLFF. CDR3 nucleotide sequence: TGTGCCACCAGTGACTCGAGACTTACGGATGAAAAACTGTTTTTT.

The chain employs TRBV28 and TRBJ1-2; D uncertain. Germline values: CDR1 MDHEN, CDR2 SYDVKM. Between the trimmed V and J ends, which lost 3 bases and 5 bases, there was a span of 4 bases. CDR3 length: 11 residues. The CDR3 DNA is TGTGCCAGCAGTTTCGGTTATGGCTACACCTTC. This codes for CASSFGYGYTF.

The chain joins TRBV6-6 to TRBJ1-1; TRBD1 agrees at 9 bases. With V trimmed by 3 bases and J by 10 bases, 9 bases remained unmatched. The germline V gene encodes CDR1 MNHNY and CDR2 SVGAGI (reference sequence). This CDR3 region has 14 residues. The CDR3 DNA reads as TGTGCCAGCAGTTATAAGGACAGGGGAGGTGTAGCTTTCTTT. It encodes CASSYKDRGGVAFF.

This clone was observed a single time. This chain uses TRBV5-1 with TRBJ2-1; D is unresolved. The germline V and J ends were trimmed by 0 bases and 1 base, with 5 bases remaining between them. The CDR3 is 14 amino acids. Looked up from germline, CDR1 is SGHRS and CDR2 is YFSETQ. DNA of the CDR3: TGCGCCAGCAGCTTGGCACTATCCTACAATGAGCAGTTCTTC. Amino acids: CASSLALSYNEQFF.

The count of this clone is one. The rearrangement uses TRBV11-3 and TRBJ1-2; TRBD1 matches at 8 bases. The CDR3 covers 13 residues. After removal of 0 bases from V and 13 bases from J, the junction contained 7 bases not matched to a gene. Germline-derived CDR1 and CDR2 are SGHNT and YENEEA. CDR3 DNA sequence: TGTGCCAGCAGCTTAGATCGACTGGACAGGGCCACCTTC. Translating gives CASSLDRLDRATF.